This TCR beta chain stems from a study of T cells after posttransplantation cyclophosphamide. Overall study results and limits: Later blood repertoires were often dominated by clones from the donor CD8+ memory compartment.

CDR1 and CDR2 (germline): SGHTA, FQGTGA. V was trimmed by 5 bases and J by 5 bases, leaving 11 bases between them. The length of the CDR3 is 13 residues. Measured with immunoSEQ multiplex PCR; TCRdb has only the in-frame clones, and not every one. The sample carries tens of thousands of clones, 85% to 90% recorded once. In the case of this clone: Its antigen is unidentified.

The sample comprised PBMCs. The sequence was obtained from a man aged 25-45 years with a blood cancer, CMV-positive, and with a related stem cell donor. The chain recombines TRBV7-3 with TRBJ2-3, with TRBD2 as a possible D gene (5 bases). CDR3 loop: CASSRRGGDTQYF. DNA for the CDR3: TGTGCCAGCAGCCGGCGCGGAGGAGATACGCAGTATTTT.